One and the same sample provided the 30 T cell receptor beta chains below, sequenced in a study of radiation and T cells in renal cell carcinoma. Sequencing used immunoSEQ multiplex PCR; TCRdb keeps in-frame clones, though not all of them. The sample lists roughly 130,000 clones, roughly 77% occurring once. As to time point: blood 2 weeks post-SBRT. Treatment described: 15 Gy SBRT to primary tumor, nephrectomy 4 weeks later. Specimen: blood, collected from a patient whose treatment included radiotherapy and nephrectomy. The receptors originated from a woman aged 60-70 years with renal cell carcinoma.

This sequence joins TRBV29-1 and TRBJ1-2; 9 bases are a match to TRBD1. Germline CDR1 SQVTM, CDR2 ANQGSEA. This CDR3 is 13 amino acids long. Trimming at V came to 7 bases and at J to 7 bases, leaving 10 bases not matched to a gene. CDR3 sequence: CSGSTGGAGGYTF. CDR3 bases: TGCAGCGGCAGTACAGGGGGCGCAGGTGGCTACACCTTC.

The J gene is TRBJ2-7, the V gene TRBV28; 7 bases agree with TRBD1. The CDR3 spans 16 residues. Trimming cost V 6 bases and J 2 bases; bases outside gene matches: 13. In germline, CDR1 is MDHEN, CDR2 SYDVKM. The CDR3 DNA reads as TGTGCCAGCAGCTCCCGGGACAGCTATATAACCTACGAGCAGTACTTC. It specifies CASSSRDSYITYEQYF.

V is TRBV27 and J is TRBJ1-1; no reliable D call. Deletions cut 4 bases from V and 3 bases from J, with 18 bases between. Germline-derived CDR1 and CDR2 are MNHEY and SMNVEV (reference sequence). This CDR3 has 16 amino acids. This CDR3 reads CASSSRAVGRDTEAFF. The CDR3 bases are TGTGCCAGCAGTTCTCGGGCAGTCGGTAGGGACACTGAAGCTTTCTTT.

This chain connects TRBV10-3 to TRBJ1-1; D remains unclear. CDR1 is ENHRY, CDR2 SYGVKD, per germline. Trimming stripped 3 bases from V and 0 bases from J, with 5 bases between. CDR3 length equals 13 residues. As DNA, the CDR3 is TGTGCCATCAGTGACGGGGTGAACACTGAAGCTTTCTTT. The encoded protein is CAISDGVNTEAFF.

This clone was picked up one time. V gene TRBV28 combines with J gene TRBJ2-3; TRBD2 matches at 14 bases. Germline CDR1 and CDR2: MDHEN and SYDVKM. The length of the CDR3 is 14 residues. V lost 5 bases to trimming and J lost 10 bases; unmatched junction nucleotides: 5. CDR3: CASSLGLAGVAQYF. The CDR3 DNA reads TGTGCCAGCAGTCTGGGACTAGCGGGAGTGGCGCAGTATTTT. The full variable domain, its missing parts supplied by reference TRBV28 and TRBJ2-3, is DVKVTQSSRYLVKRTGEKVFLECVQDMDHENMFWYRQDPGLGLRLIYFSYDVKMKEKGDIPEGYSVSREKKERFSLILESASTNQTSMYLCASSLGLAGVAQYFGPGTRLTVL.

J is TRBJ2-5 and V is TRBV4-1, with 7 nucleotides matching TRBD1. The DNA end lines up better with TRBJ2-7; the J call may be wrong. The CDR3 extends over 15 amino acids. Per the germline V gene, CDR1 is MGHRA and CDR2 is YSYEKL. CDR3 DNA sequence: TGCGCCAGCAGCCAGAACAGGGGCATCTCCTACGAGCAGTACTTC. It translates to CASSQNRGISYEQYF.

This rearrangement joins TRBV5-4 to TRBJ1-6; possibly TRBD1 for D (6 bases). The CDR3 is made up of 15 amino acids. Germline V gives CDR1 SGHNT, CDR2 YYREEE (reference sequence). V lost 2 bases and J 10 bases, leaving 16 bases between the germline ends. The CDR3 loop is CASSFGAGGRSPLHF. CDR3 sequence (DNA): TGTGCCAGCAGCTTCGGGGCTGGGGGCCGGTCACCCCTCCACTTT. The full variable domain, with the rest looked up from reference TRBV5-4 and TRBJ1-6, is ETGVTQSPTHLIKTRGQQVTLRCSSQSGHNTVSWYQQALGQGPQFIFQYYREEENGRGNFPPRFSGLQFPNYSSELNVNALELDDSALYLCASSFGAGGRSPLHFGNGTRLTVT.

CDR3 DNA sequence: TGTGCCAGCAGCAGGGTCCAAGAGACCCAGTACTTC. The encoded protein is CASSRVQETQYF. The rearrangement uses TRBV9 and TRBJ2-5, with no clear D. The CDR3 extends over 12 amino acids. Germline V gene lookup returns CDR1 SGDLS and CDR2 YYNGEE. Trimming took off 4 bases at V and 1 base at J, with 5 bases between the two ends.

The rearrangement joins TRBV7-2 to TRBJ2-7, with D maybe TRBD1 (6 bases). From germline, CDR1 is SGHTA and CDR2 FQGNSA. V lost 5 bases and J 6 bases, leaving 14 bases between the germline ends. The length of the CDR3 is 13 residues. This CDR3 reads CASSQNRAGEQYF. The CDR3 coding sequence is TGTGCCAGCAGCCAGAACAGGGCAGGCGAGCAGTACTTC.

Concerning this clone: The junction departs from germline at one end; a sequencing error may be responsible. V gene TRBV5-1 combines with J gene TRBJ1-2, with D perhaps matching TRBD1 (5 bases). Germline loops: CDR1 SGHRS, CDR2 YFSETQ. The CDR3 covers 12 residues. The CDR3 protein is CASSSDTYGYTF. The DNA of the CDR3 is TGTGCCAGCAGCTCGGACACGTATGGCTACACCTTC.

The chain combines TRBV25-1 with TRBJ2-4; D unclear. The CDR3 runs 14 residues. Trimming took off 7 bases at V and 0 bases at J, with 10 bases between the two ends. The germline V gene encodes CDR1 MGHDK and CDR2 SYGVNS. The CDR3 nucleotides read TGTGCCAGCAACGACAACCCAGCCAAAAACATTCAGTACTTC. Its translation is CASNDNPAKNIQYF.

This chain joins TRBV5-1 and TRBJ2-7; 8 bases are a match to TRBD2. V lost 0 bases and J lost 3; bases outside the gene matches: 8. Germline V gene data show CDR1 as SGHRS and CDR2 as YFSETQ. The CDR3 totals 16 residues. The DNA for the CDR3 is TGCGCCAGCAGCTTGGTGCTTGCGGGAGGAATCTACGAGCAGTACTTC. It specifies CASSLVLAGGIYEQYF.

This clone showed up just a few times. The CDR3 DNA is TGTGCCAGCAGCTTAGCGAACTCGTACGAGCAGTACTTC. The encoded protein is CASSLANSYEQYF. The chain combines TRBV7-2 with TRBJ2-7, with D unclear. Trimming took 0 bases from V and 4 from J, leaving 7 bases between them. The CDR3 is 13 residues long. Germline-derived CDR1 and CDR2 are SGHTA and FQGNSA.

The V gene is TRBV10-3, the J gene TRBJ1-6, with 9 bases aligning to TRBD1. The germline V gene has CDR1 ENHRY and CDR2 SYGVKD. The CDR3 extends over 14 amino acids. Losses at the gene ends were 9 bases for V and 7 bases for J; bases not matched to a gene: 7. The CDR3 sequence: CAISIGTGNSPLHF. The CDR3 nucleotides read TGTGCCATTTCAATAGGGACAGGGAATTCACCCCTCCACTTT.

The chain recombines TRBV19 with TRBJ1-1; 9 bases are shared with TRBD1. V lost 8 bases to trimming and J lost 3 bases; unmatched junction nucleotides: 10. This CDR3 has 15 residues. Germline CDR1 LNHDA, CDR2 SQIVND (reference sequence). The DNA of the CDR3 is TGTGCCAGTGGGAAACAGGGGGCGGGGGACACTGAAGCTTTCTTT. This sequence encodes CASGKQGAGDTEAFF.

The CDR3 spells CASSLTGLNQPQHF. As DNA, the CDR3 is TGTGCCAGCAGCTTGACAGGGCTCAATCAGCCCCAGCATTTT. The V and J genes are TRBV7-2 and TRBJ1-5; 7 nucleotides match TRBD1. CDR1 is SGHTA, CDR2 FQGNSA, per germline. The junction had 2 bases not matched to a gene; V was cut back by 3 bases and J by 3 bases. CDR3 length: 14 amino acids.

This clone was picked up a small number of times. This chain connects TRBV30 to TRBJ1-2; D not certain. The V end lost 2 bases, the J end lost 7 bases, and 11 bases lay between the germline ends. The germline CDR1 and CDR2 sequences are GTSNPN and SVGIG (reference sequence). This CDR3 is 12 amino acids long. Here the CDR3 reads CAWSPQRPGYTF. CDR3 nucleotides: TGTGCCTGGAGTCCGCAACGTCCTGGCTACACCTTC.

The sample holds a few counts of this clone. V and J are TRBV10-3 and TRBJ2-7, with D possibly being TRBD1 or TRBD2 (6 bases each). V was pared by 7 bases and J by 2 bases, with 12 bases between. This CDR3 region has 13 residues. CDR1 ENHRY and CDR2 SYGVKD come from the germline V gene. CDR3 DNA: TGTGCCATCACCGAAGGGGGGCCCTACGAGCAGTACTTC. As protein: CAITEGGPYEQYF.

Concerning this clone itself: The same CDR3 also results from other DNA sequences found in this sample. The genes are TRBV5-1 and TRBJ1-5; D is unclear. Trimming pared 2 bases from V and 2 bases from J, leaving 5 bases between. Germline CDR1 reads SGHRS; CDR2 reads YFSETQ. The length of the CDR3 is 13 residues. The CDR3 protein is CASSLDGNQPQHF. In DNA, the CDR3 is TGCGCCAGCAGCTTAGACGGCAATCAGCCCCAGCATTTT.

This sequence joins TRBV30 and TRBJ1-6; perhaps TRBD1 as D (5 bases). Germline V CDR1 and CDR2: GTSNPN, SVGIG (reference sequence). This CDR3 region has 14 residues. Trimming removed 3 bases at V and 8 bases at J, with 14 bases between. In DNA form, the CDR3 reads TGTGCCTGGAGGCCCAGGGCCCCGCATTCACCCCTCCACTTT. Translated, it gives CAWRPRAPHSPLHF.

The genes are TRBV19 and TRBJ2-7, with 7 nucleotides matching TRBD2. Looked up from germline, CDR1 is LNHDA and CDR2 is SQIVND (reference sequence). Germline trimming cut 2 bases from V and 5 bases from J; bases unmatched to any gene: 9. The CDR3 loop spans 15 amino acids. The CDR3 region is CASSITSASSDEQYF. In nucleotides, the CDR3 is TGTGCCAGTAGTATAACTAGCGCGAGTTCGGACGAGCAGTACTTC.

V usage is TRBV10-3 and J usage is TRBJ1-2, with D uncertain. Trimming cost V 5 bases and J 3 bases, with 10 bases left between them. This CDR3 has 13 amino acids. Germline V gene sequence: CDR1 ENHRY, CDR2 SYGVKD. The CDR3 loop reads CAISTAGDYGYTF. For the CDR3, the DNA is TGTGCCATCAGTACGGCAGGAGACTATGGCTACACCTTC.

This chain connects TRBV6-1 to TRBJ1-1; 8 nucleotides align to TRBD1. The CDR3 consists of 13 residues. Germline V lookup: CDR1 MNHNS, CDR2 SASEGT. Trimming cost V 3 bases and J 11 bases; bases outside gene matches: 8. CDR3 nucleotides: TGTGCCAGCAGTGAGGGGAACCACAGGGGGGCTTTCTTT. Translating gives CASSEGNHRGAFF.

The CDR3 spells CAISLGTDEKLFF. The CDR3 nucleotides read TGTGCCATCAGCTTGGGGACTGATGAAAAACTGTTTTTT. The rearrangement joins TRBV10-3 to TRBJ1-4; the D gene is possibly TRBD1 (5 bases). V was shortened by 6 bases and J by 6 bases, with 11 bases between the two germline ends. This CDR3 has 13 residues. Per germline, CDR1 ENHRY and CDR2 SYGVKD.

The J gene is TRBJ2-2, the V gene TRBV7-2; D possibly uses TRBD1 or TRBD2 (6 bases each). The CDR3 loop spans 15 amino acids. CDR1 and CDR2 from the germline V gene are SGHTA and FQGNSA. V lost 1 base, J lost 8 bases, and 14 bases lay in between. The CDR3: CASSLEGGRLGELFF. The CDR3 DNA follows: TGTGCCAGCAGCTTAGAAGGGGGGCGTTTAGGGGAGCTGTTTTTT.

The chain uses TRBV5-1 and TRBJ1-2, with 7 bases aligning to TRBD1. Germline V CDR1 and CDR2: SGHRS, YFSETQ. The CDR3 is made up of 15 amino acids. V lost 4 bases to trimming and J lost 4 bases; unmatched junction nucleotides: 10. The CDR3 region is CASSPDRVNLYGYTF. DNA of the CDR3: TGCGCCAGCAGCCCCGACAGGGTTAATCTCTATGGCTACACCTTC. The complete variable domain, with remaining parts taken from reference TRBV5-1 and TRBJ1-2, reads KAGVTQTPRYLIKTRGQQVTLSCSPISGHRSVSWYQQTPGQGLQFLFEYFSETQRNKGNFPGRFSGRQFSNSRSEMNVSTLELGDSALYLCASSPDRVNLYGYTFGSGTRLTVV.

The rearrangement joins TRBV7-4 to TRBJ1-5; weak D call: TRBD1 (6 bases). The CDR3 length is 15 residues. The germline V gene has CDR1 SGHVT and CDR2 SQSDAQ. V was trimmed by 1 base and J by 3 bases, leaving 10 bases between them. The CDR3 region has the DNA TGTGCCAGCAGCTTAGATCAGGGGTCCAATCAGCCCCAGCATTTT. Protein product: CASSLDQGSNQPQHF.

This clone is medium-sized by share. V is TRBV6-1 and J is TRBJ1-1; TRBD1 matches at 7 bases. The CDR3 has 15 amino acids. The germline V gene encodes CDR1 MNHNS and CDR2 SASEGT. V lost 6 bases to trimming and J lost 2 bases; unmatched junction nucleotides: 9. The CDR3 here is CASRELQGINTEAFF. DNA for the CDR3: TGTGCCAGCAGGGAGCTACAGGGGATAAACACTGAAGCTTTCTTT.

In its sample, this clone was seen once. This rearrangement joins TRBV27 to TRBJ2-7, with no clear D. V gave up 2 bases and J gave up 5 bases, with 10 bases separating them. Germline V gives CDR1 MNHEY, CDR2 SMNVEV (reference sequence). The CDR3 consists of 13 residues. The DNA for the CDR3 is TGTGCCAGCAGTTTACGGGTTTCTCACGAGCAGTACTTC. Amino acids: CASSLRVSHEQYF.

This chain connects TRBV7-2 to TRBJ2-7; TRBD2 matches 9 bases. With V trimmed by 3 bases and J by 2 bases, 2 bases remained unmatched. Germline V gene data show CDR1 as SGHTA and CDR2 as FQGNSA. CDR3 length: 14 residues. This chain's CDR3 is CASSFASGTYEQYF. CDR3 bases: TGTGCCAGCAGCTTTGCTAGCGGGACCTACGAGCAGTACTTC. Supplemented by reference TRBV7-2 and TRBJ2-7, the full variable domain reads GAGVSQSPSNKVTEKGKDVELRCDPISGHTALYWYRQSLGQGLEFLIYFQGNSAPDKSGLPSDRFSAERTGGSVSTLTIQRTQQEDSAVYLCASSFASGTYEQYFGPGTRLTVT.